This T cell receptor (beta chain) was identified in a study of blood T cell repertoires in COVID-19. On the study more broadly: PBMCs, B-cell-depleted T cells, or T cells provided the cDNA or gDNA that made up the material.

Individuals aged roughly 18 to 95 years were recruited from approximately 24 US areas. Clinical history reported by participants formed the basis on which cohorts were assigned. The CDR3 contains 17 residues. Trimming at V came to 5 bases and at J to 7 bases, leaving 11 bases not matched to a gene. Germline-derived CDR1 and CDR2 are SGHRS and YFSETQ. Original data processing: Nucleated cell number was recorded as an estimate derived from reference gene primer amplification. Assay used: immunoSEQ multiplex PCR; TCRdb lists only in-frame clones, some missing. The V and J calls and clone size come from that table; D and trimming were worked out from the DNA. The sample includes approximately 300,000 clones, around 85% of them seen just once.

Sequencing input: PBMCs or T cells enriched from blood (not recorded which). The genes are TRBV5-1 and TRBJ2-1, with 14 positions matching TRBD2. The TCR originated in a woman in her twenties or thirties who had been exposed to COVID-19. The CDR3 spells CASSREGLAGAHNEQFF. Here the CDR3 DNA reads TGCGCCAGCAGTAGGGAGGGACTAGCGGGAGCCCATAATGAGCAGTTCTTC.